A single T cell receptor beta chain is shown here with its context. Its target is unknown. The entry originates in a study of T cell repertoires in cytomegalovirus infection. Study at large: Newly reported HLA-C-restricted and thoroughly characterized HLA-B-restricted CMV epitopes were employed. An indication of both CMV infection and matching HLA type came from public TCR beta signatures.

Whole-study findings and limits: Identification of carriers of CMV plus the relevant HLA was performed using cumulative public TCR beta family frequency. CMV-specific HLA-C-restricted TCR beta clonotypes dominated the ex vivo response.

Using its own MiXCR run on the reads, TCRdb lists one record per CDR3 protein. The repertoire holds 80,000 to 95,000 distinct CDR3 sequences, with 25% to 35% as singletons. The TCR was taken from a human donor in good health (CMV status not recorded). Some clones in this sample may be carry-over from other donors' samples. Sequenced material: CD8+ T cells from cultured PBMCs, taken from culture after CMV antigen stimulation.

The CDR3 here is CASSERAGLSYEQYF. In nucleotides, the CDR3 is TGTGCCAGCAGTGAGAGAGCAGGCCTCTCCTACGAGCAGTACTTC. The chain joins TRBV6-6 to TRBJ2-7, with D uncertain. CDR1 is MNHNY, CDR2 SVGAGI, per germline (reference sequence). V shed 5 bases and J shed 0 bases, with 14 bases lying between them. This CDR3 is built from 15 residues.